This T cell receptor beta chain was sequenced during a study of blood T cell repertoires in COVID-19. One Seattle source followed patients from active infection through their disease course. The data were produced by immunoSEQ multiplex PCR, yet TCRdb's version contains in-frame clones alone and is incomplete. The table includes about 170,000 clones, over 75% detected once. CDR1 and CDR2 (germline): SGDLS, YYNGEE. Trimming took 2 bases from V and 0 from J, leaving 9 bases between them. This CDR3 is built from 16 residues. The genes are TRBV9 and TRBJ1-6; D perhaps matches TRBD1 (6 bases). The sequence was collected from a man older than 75 with COVID-19, enrolled during active disease. The sequenced sample consisted of peripheral blood. The CDR3: CASSVGQSSYNSPLHF. In DNA form, the CDR3 reads TGTGCCAGCAGCGTCGGACAGAGCTCCTATAATTCACCCCTCCACTTT.